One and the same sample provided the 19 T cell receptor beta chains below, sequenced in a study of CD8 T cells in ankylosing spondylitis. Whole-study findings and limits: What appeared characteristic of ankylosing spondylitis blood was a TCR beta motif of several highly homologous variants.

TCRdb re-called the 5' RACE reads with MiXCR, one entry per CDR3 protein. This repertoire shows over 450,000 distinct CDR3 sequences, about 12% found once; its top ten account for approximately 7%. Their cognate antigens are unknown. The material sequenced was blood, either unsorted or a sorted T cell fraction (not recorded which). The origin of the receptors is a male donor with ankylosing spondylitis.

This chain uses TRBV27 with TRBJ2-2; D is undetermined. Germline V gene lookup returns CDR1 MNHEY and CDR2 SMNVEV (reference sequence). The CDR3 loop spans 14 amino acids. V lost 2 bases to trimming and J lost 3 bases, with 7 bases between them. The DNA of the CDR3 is TGTGCCAGCAGTTTAAGTGGCTACACCGGGGAGCTGTTTTTT. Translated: CASSLSGYTGELFF.

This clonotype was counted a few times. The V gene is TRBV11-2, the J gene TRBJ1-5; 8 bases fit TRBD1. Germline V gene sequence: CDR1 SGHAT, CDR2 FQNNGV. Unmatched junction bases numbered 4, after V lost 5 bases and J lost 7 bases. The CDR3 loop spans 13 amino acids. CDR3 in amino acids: CASSRGTGQPQHF. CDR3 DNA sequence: TGTGCCAGCAGCCGCGGGACAGGACAGCCCCAGCATTTT.

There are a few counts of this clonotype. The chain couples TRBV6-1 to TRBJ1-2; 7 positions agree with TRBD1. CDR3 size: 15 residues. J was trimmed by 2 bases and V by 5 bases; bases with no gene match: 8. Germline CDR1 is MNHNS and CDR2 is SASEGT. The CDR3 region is CASSRPGDSNYGYTF. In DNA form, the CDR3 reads TGTGCCAGCAGTCGCCCAGGGGACAGCAACTATGGCTACACCTTC.

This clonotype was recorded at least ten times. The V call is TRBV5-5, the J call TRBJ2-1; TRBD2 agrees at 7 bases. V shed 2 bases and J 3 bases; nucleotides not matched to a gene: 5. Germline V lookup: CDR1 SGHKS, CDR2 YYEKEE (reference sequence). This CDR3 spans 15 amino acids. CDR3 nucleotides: TGTGCCAGCAGCTTTTCGCGGGAGAGCTACAATGAGCAGTTCTTC. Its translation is CASSFSRESYNEQFF.

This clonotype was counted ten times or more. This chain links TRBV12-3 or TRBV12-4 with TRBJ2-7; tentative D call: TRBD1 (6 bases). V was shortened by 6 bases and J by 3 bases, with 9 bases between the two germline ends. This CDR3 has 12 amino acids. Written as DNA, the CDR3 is TGTGCCAGCAGCCTGACAGGCTACGAGCAGTACTTC. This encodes CASSLTGYEQYF.

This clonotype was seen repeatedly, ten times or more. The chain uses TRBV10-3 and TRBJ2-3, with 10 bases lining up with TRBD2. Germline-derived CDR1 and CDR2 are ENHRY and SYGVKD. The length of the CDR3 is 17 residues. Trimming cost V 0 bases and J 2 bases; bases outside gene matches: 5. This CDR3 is CAISESPSGGNTDTQYF. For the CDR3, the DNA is TGTGCCATCAGTGAGTCGCCTAGCGGGGGTAACACAGATACGCAGTATTTT.

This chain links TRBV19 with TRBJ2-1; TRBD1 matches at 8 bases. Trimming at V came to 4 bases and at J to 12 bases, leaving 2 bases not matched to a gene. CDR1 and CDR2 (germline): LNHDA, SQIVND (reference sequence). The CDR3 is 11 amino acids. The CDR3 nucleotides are TGTGCCAGTAGTACCGACAGGGGGCAGTTCTTC. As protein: CASSTDRGQFF. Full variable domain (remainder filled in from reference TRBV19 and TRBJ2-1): DGGITQSPKYLFRKEGQNVTLSCEQNLNHDAMYWYRQDPGQGLRLIYYSQIVNDFQKGDIAEGYSVSREKKESFPLTVTSAQKNPTAFYLCASSTDRGQFFGPGTRLTVL.

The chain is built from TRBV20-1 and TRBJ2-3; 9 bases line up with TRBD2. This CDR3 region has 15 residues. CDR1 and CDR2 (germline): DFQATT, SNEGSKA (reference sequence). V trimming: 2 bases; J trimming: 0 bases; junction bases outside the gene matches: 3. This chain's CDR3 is CSARKTSGSTDTQYF. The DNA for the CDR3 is TGCAGTGCTAGAAAAACTAGCGGGAGCACAGATACGCAGTATTTT.

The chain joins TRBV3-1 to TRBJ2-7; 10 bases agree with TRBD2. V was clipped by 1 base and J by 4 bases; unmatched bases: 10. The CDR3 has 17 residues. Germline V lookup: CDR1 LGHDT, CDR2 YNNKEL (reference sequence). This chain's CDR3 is CASSQGTSGLTRYEQYF. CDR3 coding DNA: TGTGCCAGCAGCCAAGGGACTAGCGGACTCACGAGGTACGAGCAGTACTTC.

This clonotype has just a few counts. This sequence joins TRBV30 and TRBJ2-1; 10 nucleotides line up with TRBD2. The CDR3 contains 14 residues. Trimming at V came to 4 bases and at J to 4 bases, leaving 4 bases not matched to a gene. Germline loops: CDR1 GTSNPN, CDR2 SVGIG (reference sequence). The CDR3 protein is CAWTRTSGYNEQFF. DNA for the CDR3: TGTGCCTGGACTAGGACTAGCGGATACAATGAGCAGTTCTTC.

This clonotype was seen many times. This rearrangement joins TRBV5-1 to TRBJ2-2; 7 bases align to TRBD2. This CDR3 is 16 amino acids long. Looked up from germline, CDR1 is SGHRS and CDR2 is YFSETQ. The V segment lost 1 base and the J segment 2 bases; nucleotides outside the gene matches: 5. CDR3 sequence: CASSLSGGLNTGELFF. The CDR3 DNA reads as TGCGCCAGCAGCTTGTCGGGGGGTCTAAACACCGGGGAGCTGTTTTTT.

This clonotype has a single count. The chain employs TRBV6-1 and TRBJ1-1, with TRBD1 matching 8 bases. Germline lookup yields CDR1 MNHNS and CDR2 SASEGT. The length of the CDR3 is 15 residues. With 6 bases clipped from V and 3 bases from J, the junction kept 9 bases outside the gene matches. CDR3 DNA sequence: TGTGCCAGCAGCGACAGGGGATCGTGGGACACTGAAGCTTTCTTT. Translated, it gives CASSDRGSWDTEAFF.

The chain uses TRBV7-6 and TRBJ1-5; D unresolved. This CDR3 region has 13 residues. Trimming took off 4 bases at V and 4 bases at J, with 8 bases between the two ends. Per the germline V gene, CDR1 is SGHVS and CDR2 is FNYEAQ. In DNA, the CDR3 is TGTGCCAGCAGCTCGTCCCGAAATCAGCCCCAGCATTTT. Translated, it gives CASSSSRNQPQHF.

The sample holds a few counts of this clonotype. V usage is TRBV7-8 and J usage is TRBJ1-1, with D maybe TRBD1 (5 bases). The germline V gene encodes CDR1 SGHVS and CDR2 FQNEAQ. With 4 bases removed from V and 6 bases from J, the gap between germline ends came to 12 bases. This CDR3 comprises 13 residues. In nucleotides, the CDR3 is TGTGCCAGCAGCTCCACGTGGGGGGCTGAAGCTTTCTTT. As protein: CASSSTWGAEAFF.

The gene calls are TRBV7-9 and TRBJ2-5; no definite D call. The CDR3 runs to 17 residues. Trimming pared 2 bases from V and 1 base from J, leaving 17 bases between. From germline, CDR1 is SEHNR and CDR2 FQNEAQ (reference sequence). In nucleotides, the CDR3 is TGTGCCAGCAGCTTAAAGCCGCTCACACGAGGCCAAGAGACCCAGTACTTC. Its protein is CASSLKPLTRGQETQYF.

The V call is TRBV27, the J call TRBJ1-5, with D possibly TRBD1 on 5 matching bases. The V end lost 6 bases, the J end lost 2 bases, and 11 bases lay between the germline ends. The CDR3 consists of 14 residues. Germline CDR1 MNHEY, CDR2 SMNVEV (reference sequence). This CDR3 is CASSPRVGNQPQHF. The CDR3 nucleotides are TGTGCCAGCAGCCCCAGGGTGGGCAATCAGCCCCAGCATTTT.

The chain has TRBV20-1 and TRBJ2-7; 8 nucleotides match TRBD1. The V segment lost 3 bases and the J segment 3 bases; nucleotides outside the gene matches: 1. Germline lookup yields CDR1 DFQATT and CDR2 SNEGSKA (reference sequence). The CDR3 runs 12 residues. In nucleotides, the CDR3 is TGCAGTGCTAGTGGACAGGGCTACGAGCAGTACGTC. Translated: CSASGQGYEQYV.

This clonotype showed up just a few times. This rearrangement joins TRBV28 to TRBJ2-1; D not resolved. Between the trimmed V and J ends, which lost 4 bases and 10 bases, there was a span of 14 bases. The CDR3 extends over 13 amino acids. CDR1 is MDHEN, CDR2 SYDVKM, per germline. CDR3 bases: TGTGCCAGCAGTTCGCCTTCGACCGGCGAGCAGTTCTTC. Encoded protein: CASSSPSTGEQFF.

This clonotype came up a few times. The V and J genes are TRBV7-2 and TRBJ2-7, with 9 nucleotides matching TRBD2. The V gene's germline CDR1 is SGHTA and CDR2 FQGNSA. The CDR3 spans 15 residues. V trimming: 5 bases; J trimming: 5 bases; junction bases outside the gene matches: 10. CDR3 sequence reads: CASSPSRGGKNEQYV. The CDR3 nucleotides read TGTGCCAGCAGCCCATCGCGGGGGGGTAAGAACGAGCAGTACGTC.